These 6 T cell receptor beta chains came from one sample sequenced in a study of shared clonotypes between healthy human individuals. Here immunoSEQ multiplex PCR was the method, and the copy in TCRdb shows in-frame clones only, minus some. The data show 150,000 to 200,000 clones, about 93% seen once. Input material: naive CD4+ T cells sorted from blood. Subset here: CD45RA+ positively selected. Every receptor here comes from a woman aged 25 to 45 in good health.

This clone was recorded once. The gene calls are TRBV27 and TRBJ1-3; D uncertain. Germline CDR1 reads MNHEY; CDR2 reads SMNVEV (reference sequence). CDR3 length equals 15 residues. V gave up 4 bases and J gave up 1 base, with 11 bases separating them. The CDR3, as DNA: TGTGCCAGCAGTTCAATCCGGGGTTCTGGAAACACCATATATTTT. Protein product: CASSSIRGSGNTIYF.

This CDR3 reads CASSSTGGAYNEQFF. In DNA form, the CDR3 reads TGTGCCAGCAGTTCTACAGGGGGGGCCTACAATGAGCAGTTCTTC. The chain joins TRBV11-3 to TRBJ2-1, with TRBD1 as a possible D gene (8 bases). Trimming stripped 6 bases from V and 2 bases from J, with 14 bases between. CDR1 and CDR2 from the germline V gene are SGHNT and YENEEA. This CDR3 region has 15 residues.

The chain couples TRBV5-4 to TRBJ2-5; no clear D gene. Trimming pared 6 bases from V and 2 bases from J, leaving 11 bases between. The CDR3 consists of 13 residues. Germline V gene data show CDR1 as SGHNT and CDR2 as YYREEE (reference sequence). CDR3 coding DNA: TGTGCCAGCACCAACTCTTCACAAGAGACCCAGTACTTC. It is translated as CASTNSSQETQYF.

The chain has TRBV10-3 and TRBJ1-2, with D uncertain. The CDR3 is 19 amino acids. In germline, CDR1 is ENHRY, CDR2 SYGVKD. The germline V and J ends were trimmed by 0 bases and 2 bases, with 22 bases remaining between them. The CDR3: CAISESVGPLVYKNYGYTF. Here the CDR3 DNA reads TGTGCCATCAGTGAGTCAGTCGGGCCGTTGGTGTATAAGAACTATGGCTACACCTTC.

This chain joins TRBV2 and TRBJ1-5; D ambiguous. This CDR3 has 14 residues. Per germline, CDR1 SNHLY and CDR2 FYNNEI. The V end lost 2 bases, the J end lost 3 bases, and 8 bases lay between the germline ends. The CDR3 is CASSEIILNQPQHF. The CDR3 region has the DNA TGTGCCAGCAGTGAAATAATACTCAATCAGCCCCAGCATTTT.

The chain is built from TRBV28 and TRBJ2-7; 7 bases agree with TRBD2. Germline loops: CDR1 MDHEN, CDR2 SYDVKM. The V and J ends lost 5 bases and 6 bases, in that order; junction bases with no gene match: 13. This CDR3 contains 15 residues. This CDR3 reads CASSPMGGGPGEQYF. The CDR3 DNA sequence: TGTGCCAGCAGTCCAATGGGGGGAGGGCCTGGCGAGCAGTACTTC.